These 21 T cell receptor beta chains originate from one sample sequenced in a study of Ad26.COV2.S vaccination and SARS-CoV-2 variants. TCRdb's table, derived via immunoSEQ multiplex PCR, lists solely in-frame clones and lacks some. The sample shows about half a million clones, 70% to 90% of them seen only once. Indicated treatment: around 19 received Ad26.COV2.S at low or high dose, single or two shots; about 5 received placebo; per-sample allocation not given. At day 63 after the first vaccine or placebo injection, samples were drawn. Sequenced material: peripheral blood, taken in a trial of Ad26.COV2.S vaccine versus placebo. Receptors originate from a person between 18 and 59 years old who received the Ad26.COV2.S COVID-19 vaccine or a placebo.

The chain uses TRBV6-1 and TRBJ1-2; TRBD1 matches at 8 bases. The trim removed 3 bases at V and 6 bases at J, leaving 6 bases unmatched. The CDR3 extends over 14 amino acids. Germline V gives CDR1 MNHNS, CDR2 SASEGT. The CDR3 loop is CASSDRDRGDGYTF. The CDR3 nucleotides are TGTGCCAGCAGTGACAGAGACAGGGGTGATGGCTACACCTTC.

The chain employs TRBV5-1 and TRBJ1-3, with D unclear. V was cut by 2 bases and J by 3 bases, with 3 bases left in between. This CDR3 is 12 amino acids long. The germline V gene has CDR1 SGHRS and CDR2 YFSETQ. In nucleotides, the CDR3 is TGCGCCAGCAGCTTCGGTGGAAACACCATATATTTT. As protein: CASSFGGNTIYF.

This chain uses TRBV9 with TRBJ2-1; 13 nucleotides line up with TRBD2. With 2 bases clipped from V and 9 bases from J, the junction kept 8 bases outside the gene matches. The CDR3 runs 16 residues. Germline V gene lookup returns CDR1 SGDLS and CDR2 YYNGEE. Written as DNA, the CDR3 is TGTGCCAGCAGCGTTAGACTAGCGGGAGGTTGGGGTGAGCAGTTCTTC. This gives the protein CASSVRLAGGWGEQFF. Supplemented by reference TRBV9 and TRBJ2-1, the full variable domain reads DSGVTQTPKHLITATGQRVTLRCSPRSGDLSVYWYQQSLDQGLQFLIQYYNGEERAKGNILERFSAQQFPDLHSELNLSSLELGDSALYFCASSVRLAGGWGEQFFGPGTRLTVL.

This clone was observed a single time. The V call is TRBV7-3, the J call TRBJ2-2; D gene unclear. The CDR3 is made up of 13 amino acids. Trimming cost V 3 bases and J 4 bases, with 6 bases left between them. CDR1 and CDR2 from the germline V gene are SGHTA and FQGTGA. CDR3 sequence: CASSLYGTGELFF. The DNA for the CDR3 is TGTGCCAGCAGCTTGTACGGCACCGGGGAGCTGTTTTTT.

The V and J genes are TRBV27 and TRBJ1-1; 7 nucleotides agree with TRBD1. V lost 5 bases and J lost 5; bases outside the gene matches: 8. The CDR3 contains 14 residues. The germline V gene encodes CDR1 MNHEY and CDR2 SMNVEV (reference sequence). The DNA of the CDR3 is TGTGCCAGCAGTAACACGGGACAGTATACTGAAGCTTTCTTT. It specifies CASSNTGQYTEAFF.

In nucleotides, the CDR3 is TGCAGCACCAAGACACTAGTAACGGATACGCAGTATTTT. This encodes CSTKTLVTDTQYF. The rearrangement uses TRBV29-1 and TRBJ2-3, with a tentative D call TRBD2 (5 bases). Germline values: CDR1 SQVTM, CDR2 ANQGSEA. CDR3 length: 13 amino acids. Trimming cost V 8 bases and J 6 bases, with 18 bases left between them.

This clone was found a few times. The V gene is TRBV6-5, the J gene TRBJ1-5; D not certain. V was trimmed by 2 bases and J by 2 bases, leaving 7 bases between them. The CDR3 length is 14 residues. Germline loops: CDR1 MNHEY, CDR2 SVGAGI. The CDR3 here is CASSYLQRNQPQHF. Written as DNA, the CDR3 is TGTGCCAGCAGTTACCTTCAGCGCAATCAGCCCCAGCATTTT.

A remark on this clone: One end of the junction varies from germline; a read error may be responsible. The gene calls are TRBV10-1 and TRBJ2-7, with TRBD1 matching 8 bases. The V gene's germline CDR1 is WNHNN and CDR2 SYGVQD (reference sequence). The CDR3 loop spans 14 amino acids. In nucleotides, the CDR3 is TGCGCCAGCAGTCAGGACAGGGTGATCTACGAACAGTACTTC. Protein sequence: CASSQDRVIYEQYF.

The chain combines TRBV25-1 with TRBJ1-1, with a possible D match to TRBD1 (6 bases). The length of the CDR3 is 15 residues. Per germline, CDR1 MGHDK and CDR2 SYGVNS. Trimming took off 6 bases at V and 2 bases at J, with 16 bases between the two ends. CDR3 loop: CASSIGRGVNTEAFF. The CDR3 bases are TGTGCCAGCAGCATCGGTAGGGGGGTTAACACTGAAGCTTTCTTT.

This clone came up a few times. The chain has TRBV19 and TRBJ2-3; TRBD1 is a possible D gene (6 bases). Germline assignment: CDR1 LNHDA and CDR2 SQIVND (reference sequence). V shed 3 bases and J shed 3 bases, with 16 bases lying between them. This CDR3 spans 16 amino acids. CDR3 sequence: CASSIYSGAATDTQYF. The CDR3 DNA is TGTGCCAGTAGTATTTATTCAGGGGCCGCGACAGATACGCAGTATTTT.

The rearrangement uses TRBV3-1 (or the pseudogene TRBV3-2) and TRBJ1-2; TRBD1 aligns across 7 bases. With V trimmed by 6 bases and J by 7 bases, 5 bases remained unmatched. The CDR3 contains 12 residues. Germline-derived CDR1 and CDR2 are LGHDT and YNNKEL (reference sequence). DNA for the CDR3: TGTGCCAGCAGTTATTACAGGGGTGGCTACACCTTC. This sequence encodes CASSYYRGGYTF.

DNA of the CDR3: TGTGCCATCAGTGAATACCTTACGACTAGCGGGGGGGGAGATACGCAGTATTTT. Translating gives CAISEYLTTSGGGDTQYF. The rearrangement uses TRBV10-3 and TRBJ2-3, with 14 bases aligning to TRBD2. The CDR3 is 18 amino acids. Trimming at V came to 3 bases and at J to 5 bases, leaving 10 bases not matched to a gene. Germline CDR1 ENHRY, CDR2 SYGVKD.

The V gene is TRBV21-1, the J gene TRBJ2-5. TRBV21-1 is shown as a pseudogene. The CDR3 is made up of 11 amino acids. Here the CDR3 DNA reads TGTGCCAGCAGCAAAGAGGAGACCCAGTACTTC. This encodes CASSKEETQYF.

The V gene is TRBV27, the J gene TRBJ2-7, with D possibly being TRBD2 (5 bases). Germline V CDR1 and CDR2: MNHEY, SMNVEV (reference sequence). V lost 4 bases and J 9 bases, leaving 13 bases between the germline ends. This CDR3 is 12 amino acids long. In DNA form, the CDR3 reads TGTGCCAGCAGTTCGCGGACCGAGGGGCAGTACTTC. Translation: CASSSRTEGQYF.

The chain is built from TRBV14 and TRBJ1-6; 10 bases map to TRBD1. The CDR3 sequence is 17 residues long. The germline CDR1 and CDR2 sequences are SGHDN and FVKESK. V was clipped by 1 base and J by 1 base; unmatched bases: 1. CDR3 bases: TGTGCCAGCAGCCAAGGACAGGGGGCGTCCTATAATTCACCCCTCCACTTT. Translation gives CASSQGQGASYNSPLHF.

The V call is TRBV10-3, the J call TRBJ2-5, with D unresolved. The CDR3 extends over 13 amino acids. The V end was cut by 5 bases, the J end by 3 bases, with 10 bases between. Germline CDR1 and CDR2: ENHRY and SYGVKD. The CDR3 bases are TGTGCCATCAGTTTCACCGATAAAGAGACCCAGTACTTC. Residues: CAISFTDKETQYF.

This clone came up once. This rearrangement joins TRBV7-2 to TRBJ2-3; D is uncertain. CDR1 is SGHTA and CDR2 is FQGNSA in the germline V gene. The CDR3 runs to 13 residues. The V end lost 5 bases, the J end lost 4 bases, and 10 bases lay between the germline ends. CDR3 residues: CASSAVWADTQYF. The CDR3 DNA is TGTGCCAGCAGCGCAGTATGGGCAGATACGCAGTATTTT. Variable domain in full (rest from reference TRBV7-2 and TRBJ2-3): GAGVSQSPSNKVTEKGKDVELRCDPISGHTALYWYRQSLGQGLEFLIYFQGNSAPDKSGLPSDRFSAERTGGSVSTLTIQRTQQEDSAVYLCASSAVWADTQYFGPGTRLTVL.

CDR3 nucleotide sequence: TGCAGCGTTGGGACAGGGGGATCCTACGAGCAGTACTTC. Translated: CSVGTGGSYEQYF. The rearrangement joins TRBV29-1 to TRBJ2-7; 10 bases are a match to TRBD1. The CDR3 has 13 amino acids. With V trimmed by 4 bases and J by 1 base, 1 base remained unmatched. Germline V gene sequence: CDR1 SQVTM, CDR2 ANQGSEA.

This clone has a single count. This CDR3 is CASFPRERATLRNTEAFF. The CDR3 coding sequence is TGCGCCAGCTTTCCCCGAGAGAGGGCTACCTTAAGGAACACTGAAGCTTTCTTT. The rearrangement links TRBV10-2 to TRBJ1-1; D uncertain. Germline V gene data show CDR1 as WSHSY and CDR2 as SAAADI. The CDR3 covers 18 residues. The ends were cut back, 8 bases at V and 1 base at J, with 26 bases in the middle.

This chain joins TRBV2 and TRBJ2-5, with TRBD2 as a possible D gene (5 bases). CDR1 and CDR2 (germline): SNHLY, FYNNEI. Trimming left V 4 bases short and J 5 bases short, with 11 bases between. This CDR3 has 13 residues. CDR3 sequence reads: CASSGRGPETQYF. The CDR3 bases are TGTGCCAGCAGTGGCCGGGGTCCGGAGACCCAGTACTTC.

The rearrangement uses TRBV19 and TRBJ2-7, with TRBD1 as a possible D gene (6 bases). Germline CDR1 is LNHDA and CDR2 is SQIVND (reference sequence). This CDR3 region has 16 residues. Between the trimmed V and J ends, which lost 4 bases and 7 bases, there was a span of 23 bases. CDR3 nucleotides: TGTGCCAGTAGTAATGGACAGAGGCAGACCCTGAGGGAGCAGTACTTC. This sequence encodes CASSNGQRQTLREQYF.